A single sample is the source of the 21 T cell receptor beta chains below, sequenced in a study of blood T cell repertoires in COVID-19. Libraries were prepared by immunoSEQ multiplex PCR; TCRdb keeps only in-frame clonotypes and omits some of them. The sample lists 140,000 or so clones, just under 80% occurring once. The source material was peripheral blood. All receptors derive from a woman in her sixties with acute or convalescent COVID-19.

This clone was counted a few times. The chain links TRBV27 to TRBJ1-1; no reliable D call. This CDR3 region has 11 residues. Germline V CDR1 and CDR2: MNHEY, SMNVEV (reference sequence). The V end was cut by 6 bases, the J end by 11 bases, with 13 bases between. In nucleotides, the CDR3 is TGTGCCAGCAGATTACGGGGAACGGCTTTCTTT. Translating gives CASRLRGTAFF.

This chain connects TRBV19 to TRBJ2-7, with 16 bases matching TRBD2. Germline V gives CDR1 LNHDA, CDR2 SQIVND (reference sequence). The length of the CDR3 is 17 residues. V shed 3 bases, J shed 3 bases, and the junction held 5 bases outside the gene matches. The CDR3 DNA reads as TGTGCCAGTAGTATTCGGGGACTAGCGGGAGGGGACTACGAGCAGTACTTC. This translates into CASSIRGLAGGDYEQYF.

V gene TRBV19 combines with J gene TRBJ1-3; D perhaps matches TRBD1 (5 bases). V shed 5 bases and J shed 0 bases, with 14 bases lying between them. The CDR3 spans 16 residues. CDR1 and CDR2 (germline): LNHDA, SQIVND (reference sequence). CDR3 in amino acids: CASSPLQGNSGNTIYF. In DNA, the CDR3 is TGTGCCAGTAGTCCGCTGCAGGGAAACTCTGGAAACACCATATATTTT.

The rearrangement uses TRBV19 and TRBJ1-2, with 7 bases fitting TRBD1. The CDR3 covers 17 residues. The V gene's germline CDR1 is LNHDA and CDR2 SQIVND (reference sequence). Trimming took 5 bases from V and 2 from J; bases not matched to a gene: 14. CDR3 DNA sequence: TGTGCCAGTAGTCGAATAGGCATGGGGACAGCGAACTATGGCTACACCTTC. Residues: CASSRIGMGTANYGYTF.

The J gene is TRBJ2-1, the V gene TRBV7-9, with 8 nucleotides matching TRBD2. The germline CDR1 and CDR2 sequences are SEHNR and FQNEAQ (reference sequence). J lost 4 bases, V lost 6 bases, and 14 bases had no gene match. CDR3 length: 17 residues. The CDR3 protein is CASSPPLRLAKYNEQFF. The DNA for the CDR3 is TGTGCCAGCAGTCCACCTTTGCGACTAGCGAAGTACAATGAGCAGTTCTTC.

The gene calls are TRBV19 and TRBJ2-2, with D perhaps TRBD2 (6 bases). V was clipped by 5 bases and J by 4 bases, with 14 bases between them. Per the germline V gene, CDR1 is LNHDA and CDR2 is SQIVND (reference sequence). The CDR3 spans 15 residues. CDR3 sequence: CASSFRGSVTGELFF. As DNA, the CDR3 is TGTGCCAGTAGTTTTCGGGGGAGCGTCACCGGGGAGCTGTTTTTT.

This clone counts as medium-sized (0.01 to 0.1%). The chain links TRBV13 to TRBJ2-3; 9 bases agree with TRBD2. The CDR3 contains 16 residues. CDR1 and CDR2 from the germline V gene are PRHDT and FYEKMQ (reference sequence). With V trimmed by 5 bases and J by 2 bases, 8 bases remained unmatched. In DNA, the CDR3 is TGTGCCAGCAGCCCCCGACCGGGACTAGCCACAGATACGCAGTATTTT. Translated: CASSPRPGLATDTQYF. Looking up the rest from reference TRBV13 and TRBJ2-3 gives the full variable domain: AAGVIQSPRHLIKEKRETATLKCYPIPRHDTVYWYQQGPGQDPQFLISFYEKMQSDKGSIPDRFSAQQFSDYHSELNMSSLELGDSALYFCASSPRPGLATDTQYFGPGTRLTVL.

V gene TRBV19 combines with J gene TRBJ1-5; maybe TRBD1 (6 bases). V was pared by 7 bases and J by 10 bases, with 23 bases between. This CDR3 has 15 residues. Germline assignment: CDR1 LNHDA and CDR2 SQIVND (reference sequence). In DNA, the CDR3 is TGTGCCAGTACGGCGAGGGGGGGCGCTATAGGACCCCAGCATTTT. This translates into CASTARGGAIGPQHF. Together with reference TRBV19 and TRBJ1-5, the CDR3 gives the full variable domain: DGGITQSPKYLFRKEGQNVTLSCEQNLNHDAMYWYRQDPGQGLRLIYYSQIVNDFQKGDIAEGYSVSREKKESFPLTVTSAQKNPTAFYLCASTARGGAIGPQHFGDGTRLSIL.

Only a few counts were recorded for this clone. This rearrangement joins TRBV27 to TRBJ1-6; D not certain. Deletions cut 3 bases from V and 7 bases from J, with 13 bases between. Germline values: CDR1 MNHEY, CDR2 SMNVEV (reference sequence). The CDR3 length is 15 residues. The CDR3 DNA reads TGTGCCAGCAGTTTCGGGTCTAGTAGAAATTCACCCCTCCACTTT. It codes for CASSFGSSRNSPLHF.

The CDR3 DNA reads as TGCGCCAGCAGCCGACGTCCCGGACAAGGCTCGAATGAGCAGTTCTTC. This sequence encodes CASSRRPGQGSNEQFF. This chain uses TRBV5-1 with TRBJ2-1, with D possibly TRBD1 on 5 matching bases. Trimming cost V 4 bases and J 7 bases, with 21 bases left between them. Germline lookup yields CDR1 SGHRS and CDR2 YFSETQ. The CDR3 covers 16 residues.

The V and J genes are TRBV21-1 and TRBJ1-2; the table's D call TRBD1 went unverified against the DNA. TRBV21-1 is marked as a pseudogene. CDR3 length: 14 residues. DNA for the CDR3: TGTGCCAGCAGCAAGGACAGGGTTAACTATGGCTACACCTTC. It encodes CASSKDRVNYGYTF.

The DNA of the CDR3 is TGTGCCAGCAGCTTAACAGGCATTCCTGGGGCCAACGTCCTGACTTTC. Residues: CASSLTGIPGANVLTF. The chain has TRBV5-6 and TRBJ2-6; tentatively, D is TRBD1 (5 bases). Trimming shortened V by 2 bases and J by 2 bases, and 11 bases separated the two germline ends. The CDR3 extends over 16 amino acids. Germline V gene lookup returns CDR1 SGHDT and CDR2 YYEEEE.

The chain couples TRBV6-5 to TRBJ2-7; 7 nucleotides align to TRBD1. With 6 bases clipped from V and 2 bases from J, the junction kept 7 bases outside the gene matches. CDR1 is MNHEY and CDR2 is SVGAGI in the germline V gene. The length of the CDR3 is 14 residues. In DNA form, the CDR3 reads TGTGCCAGCAGGGCCGGGACAGTACCCTACGAGCAGTACTTC. Its translation: CASRAGTVPYEQYF.

The chain is built from TRBV12-3 or TRBV12-4 and TRBJ2-7, with TRBD2 matching over 11 bases. There are 13 residues in the CDR3. Germline trimming cut 8 bases from V and 1 base from J; bases unmatched to any gene: 1. CDR3: CASGTSGSYEQYF. CDR3 nucleotides: TGTGCCAGCGGGACTAGCGGTTCCTACGAGCAGTACTTC.

The V gene is TRBV5-1, the J gene TRBJ2-1; a possible D gene is TRBD2 (5 bases). This CDR3 spans 13 amino acids. Trimming left V 5 bases short and J 4 bases short, with 10 bases between. Germline V gene data show CDR1 as SGHRS and CDR2 as YFSETQ. The CDR3 sequence: CASRLWEYNEQFF. In DNA form, the CDR3 reads TGCGCCAGCAGACTCTGGGAGTACAATGAGCAGTTCTTC.

This chain joins TRBV3-1 (or the pseudogene TRBV3-2) and TRBJ1-2, with TRBD1 matching 7 bases. CDR1 and CDR2 (germline): LGHDT, YNNKEL (reference sequence). After removal of 4 bases from V and 6 bases from J, the junction contained 11 bases not matched to a gene. This CDR3 contains 15 residues. CDR3 coding DNA: TGTGCCAGCAGCCCCACACCACAGGGGTTAAATGGCTACACCTTC. It yields the protein CASSPTPQGLNGYTF.

The V call is TRBV15, the J call TRBJ1-3, with D perhaps TRBD1 (6 bases). The CDR3 sequence is 16 residues long. V lost 0 bases and J lost 0, with 9 bases in between. Germline CDR1 is LNHNV and CDR2 is YYDKDF (reference sequence). The CDR3 reads CATSREGGASGNTIYF. The CDR3 coding sequence is TGTGCCACCAGCAGAGAAGGGGGAGCCTCTGGAAACACCATATATTTT.

V and J are TRBV25-1 and TRBJ2-7, with D perhaps TRBD1 (5 bases). Trimming cost V 7 bases and J 9 bases, with 16 bases left between them. Per germline, CDR1 MGHDK and CDR2 SYGVNS. The CDR3 loop spans 12 amino acids. The DNA for the CDR3 is TGTGCCAGCACATCGGCAGGGCTCGGGCAGTACTTC. This gives the protein CASTSAGLGQYF.

As regards this clone: Other DNA sequences in this sample translate to the same CDR3. This rearrangement joins TRBV4-1 to TRBJ2-1, with a weak D call TRBD2 (6 bases). V gave up 4 bases and J gave up 0 bases, with 13 bases separating them. Germline CDR1 MGHRA, CDR2 YSYEKL. The length of the CDR3 is 16 residues. The CDR3 region has the DNA TGCGCCAGCAGCCGTTTTAGCGGTAGCTCCTACAATGAGCAGTTCTTC. Amino acids: CASSRFSGSSYNEQFF.

The V and J genes are TRBV21-1 and TRBJ2-1; TRBD2 is taken as the D call from the table, unchecked against the DNA. TRBV21-1 is shown as a pseudogene. This CDR3 comprises 14 residues. CDR3 amino acids: CASRSGWSYNEQFF. In DNA, the CDR3 is TGTGCCAGCAGGAGCGGGTGGTCCTACAATGAGCAGTTCTTC.

V usage is TRBV29-1 and J usage is TRBJ2-1, with D uncertain. Germline CDR1 is SQVTM and CDR2 is ANQGSEA. The CDR3 loop spans 13 amino acids. V lost 7 bases to trimming and J lost 7 bases, with 17 bases between them. CDR3 sequence reads: CSEDSLGENEQFF. Written as DNA, the CDR3 is TGCAGCGAAGATAGTTTGGGCGAGAATGAGCAGTTCTTC.